This passage covers 8 T cell receptor beta chains from one sample sequenced in a study of shared clonotypes between healthy human individuals. Libraries were prepared by immunoSEQ multiplex PCR; TCRdb keeps only in-frame clonotypes and omits some of them. The profile shows 2.3 million or so clones, over 85% of them singletons. Sequenced sample: naive CD4+ T cells from PBMCs. Subset noted: CD45RA+ positively selected. The receptors here all came from a man between 18 and 29 years old in good health. Some clones in this sample may be carry-over from other donors' samples.

With respect to this clone: Other DNA variants within this sample encode the same CDR3. This sequence joins TRBV18 and TRBJ2-1, with TRBD2 matching 11 bases. There are 15 residues in the CDR3. J was trimmed by 4 bases and V by 5 bases; bases with no gene match: 4. Germline lookup yields CDR1 KGHSH and CDR2 LQKENI. The CDR3 coding sequence is TGTGCCAGCTCATCCCTAGCGGGAGGTTACAATGAGCAGTTCTTC. This gives the protein CASSSLAGGYNEQFF.

Turning to this clone: Other DNA sequences in the same sample also yield this CDR3. V usage is TRBV6-6 and J usage is TRBJ2-7, with 8 bases that match TRBD1. There are 14 residues in the CDR3. Unmatched junction bases numbered 2, after V lost 3 bases and J lost 1 base. The germline CDR1 and CDR2 sequences are MNHNY and SVGAGI (reference sequence). The CDR3 region has the DNA TGTGCCAGCAGTTATCGGACAGGGTCCTACGAGCAGTACTTC. Its protein is CASSYRTGSYEQYF.

This rearrangement joins TRBV6-1 to TRBJ2-1, with 9 positions matching TRBD2. The germline V gene encodes CDR1 MNHNS and CDR2 SASEGT. This CDR3 is 18 amino acids long. The V gene end was trimmed by 2 bases and the J gene end by 3 bases; junction bases not matched to a gene: 11. The CDR3 here is CASSERTSADLGYNEQFF. The CDR3 DNA sequence: TGTGCCAGCAGTGAAAGGACTAGCGCGGATCTAGGCTACAATGAGCAGTTCTTC.

The rearrangement links TRBV5-1 to TRBJ2-5; D remains ambiguous. V was shortened by 2 bases and J by 5 bases, with 13 bases between the two germline ends. The CDR3 has 14 residues. Germline V gene sequence: CDR1 SGHRS, CDR2 YFSETQ. CDR3 nucleotides: TGCGCCAGCAGCTTCAGTCTCCGGGCGGAGACCCAGTACTTC. Amino acid sequence: CASSFSLRAETQYF. Based on the CDR3 plus reference TRBV5-1 and TRBJ2-5, the full variable domain is KAGVTQTPRYLIKTRGQQVTLSCSPISGHRSVSWYQQTPGQGLQFLFEYFSETQRNKGNFPGRFSGRQFSNSRSEMNVSTLELGDSALYLCASSFSLRAETQYFGPGTRLLVL.

The CDR3 nucleotides read TGTGCCAGCAGTCTGGCCCTCTACTACGAGCAGTACTTC. Translating it yields CASSLALYYEQYF. This chain joins TRBV27 and TRBJ2-7; D gene ambiguous. Trimming removed 5 bases from V and 3 bases from J, with 11 bases in between. Germline V lookup: CDR1 MNHEY, CDR2 SMNVEV (reference sequence). The CDR3 is made up of 13 amino acids.

The J gene is TRBJ2-7, the V gene TRBV28; D ambiguous. This CDR3 has 11 amino acids. The V and J ends lost 10 bases and 0 bases respectively, with 7 bases between them. Per the germline V gene, CDR1 is MDHEN and CDR2 is SYDVKM. CDR3 in DNA: TGTGCCATTTCGAGCTCCTACGAGCAGTACTTC. As protein: CAISSSYEQYF. Supplemented by reference TRBV28 and TRBJ2-7, the full variable domain reads DVKVTQSSRYLVKRTGEKVFLECVQDMDHENMFWYRQDPGLGLRLIYFSYDVKMKEKGDIPEGYSVSREKKERFSLILESASTNQTSMYLCAISSSYEQYFGPGTRLTVT.

This clone was counted once. The chain couples TRBV10-1 to TRBJ2-3, with 14 bases matching TRBD2. The CDR3 is 17 amino acids. J gave up 2 bases and V 4 bases, and 5 bases lay outside the gene matches. The germline CDR1 and CDR2 sequences are WNHNN and SYGVQD (reference sequence). The CDR3 DNA sequence: TGCGCCAGCAGTGTTGGGACTAGCGGGAGATTCACAGATACGCAGTATTTT. Translated, it gives CASSVGTSGRFTDTQYF.

Remarks on this clone: Distinct nucleotide sequences in the sample also encode this CDR3. The chain employs TRBV5-1 and TRBJ2-3; 12 bases align to TRBD2. CDR1 and CDR2 from the germline V gene are SGHRS and YFSETQ. The junction had 3 bases not matched to a gene; V was cut back by 4 bases and J by 3 bases. The CDR3 sequence is 15 residues long. The chain's CDR3 is CASSTGLAGTDTQYF. The CDR3 DNA reads TGCGCCAGCAGCACAGGACTAGCGGGAACAGATACGCAGTATTTT.